The next 30 T cell receptor beta chains were all read from a single sample in a study of blood T cell repertoires in COVID-19. Generated by immunoSEQ multiplex PCR, the TCRdb table keeps only in-frame clones and is missing some. The sample shows about 76,000 clones, approximately 90% of them seen only once. The sample was peripheral blood. These receptors were collected from a human donor in a cohort sampled during active COVID-19.

The V and J genes are TRBV11-2 and TRBJ2-1, with D maybe TRBD2 (5 bases). This CDR3 is built from 19 residues. V dropped 0 bases and J dropped 4 bases, with 22 bases sitting between them. CDR1 SGHAT and CDR2 FQNNGV come from the germline V gene. CDR3 loop: CASSLDRTSTIPRYNEQFF. CDR3 coding DNA: TGTGCCAGCAGCTTAGATCGAACCTCGACTATCCCCCGGTACAATGAGCAGTTCTTC.

CDR3 region: CASSLATGSKLFF. The CDR3 coding sequence is TGTGCCAGCAGCTTAGCGACGGGGTCGAAGCTGTTTTTT. V gene TRBV7-2 combines with J gene TRBJ2-2, with D tentatively TRBD2 (5 bases). Germline V CDR1 and CDR2: SGHTA, FQGNSA. The CDR3 is made up of 13 amino acids. V was trimmed by 0 bases and J by 12 bases, leaving 11 bases between them.

This clone has only one observation. The chain joins TRBV29-1 to TRBJ2-2, with a weak D call TRBD2 (7 bases). Germline lookup yields CDR1 SQVTM and CDR2 ANQGSEA. The ends were cut back, 7 bases at V and 2 bases at J, with 20 bases in the middle. The CDR3 extends over 16 amino acids. The CDR3 coding sequence is TGCAGCGGAGCGCTAAAGGGGGGGGCCAACACCGGGGAGCTGTTTTTT. This codes for CSGALKGGANTGELFF.

This chain links TRBV6-2 or TRBV6-3 with TRBJ2-3; 11 bases are shared with TRBD2. Germline trimming cut 6 bases from V and 5 bases from J; bases unmatched to any gene: 1. CDR3 size: 13 residues. The germline V gene encodes CDR1 MNHEY and CDR2 SVGEGT. This chain's CDR3 is CASSLAGGDTQYF. The CDR3 nucleotides read TGTGCCAGCAGCCTAGCGGGGGGAGATACGCAGTATTTT.

The V call is TRBV3-1 (or the pseudogene TRBV3-2), the J call TRBJ1-6; tentatively, D is TRBD1 (6 bases). The germline gives CDR1 LGHDT, CDR2 YNNKEL (reference sequence). The CDR3 sequence is 15 residues long. The V and J ends lost 7 bases and 10 bases respectively, with 20 bases between them. CDR3 sequence: CASTPTGTRGSPLHF. DNA of the CDR3: TGTGCCAGCACCCCGACAGGAACCCGGGGATCACCCCTCCACTTT.

The chain links TRBV7-2 to TRBJ2-3; a possible D gene is TRBD1 (5 bases). Germline lookup yields CDR1 SGHTA and CDR2 FQGNSA. CDR3 length equals 14 residues. The V end lost 1 base, the J end lost 6 bases, and 11 bases lay between the germline ends. DNA of the CDR3: TGTGCCAGCAGCTTAGTTTCACCAGGGGATACGCAGTATTTT. Translation: CASSLVSPGDTQYF.

V usage is TRBV11-2 and J usage is TRBJ2-3; 9 bases are shared with TRBD1. J gave up 5 bases and V 4 bases, and 7 bases lay outside the gene matches. CDR1 is SGHAT, CDR2 FQNNGV, per germline. The CDR3 is made up of 15 amino acids. CDR3 residues: CASSSYRGRGDTQYF. The CDR3 region has the DNA TGTGCCAGCAGCTCATACAGGGGGCGGGGAGATACGCAGTATTTT.

This clone was found a few times. The chain employs TRBV3-1 (or the pseudogene TRBV3-2) and TRBJ1-2; 9 nucleotides match TRBD1. This CDR3 comprises 15 residues. V shed 0 bases, J shed 7 bases, and the junction held 6 bases outside the gene matches. Germline V gene sequence: CDR1 LGHDT, CDR2 YNNKEL (reference sequence). The CDR3 nucleotides are TGTGCCAGCAGCCAAGATTGGGGACAGGGCCGTGGCTACACCTTC. Translated: CASSQDWGQGRGYTF.

The CDR3 DNA sequence: TGTGCCAGCAGATCTGACAGGCCTGGAAACACCATATATTTT. Translated, it gives CASRSDRPGNTIYF. This chain uses TRBV6-5 with TRBJ1-3; D might be TRBD1 (6 bases). V shed 6 bases and J shed 2 bases, with 11 bases lying between them. The germline V gene encodes CDR1 MNHEY and CDR2 SVGAGI. This CDR3 has 14 residues.

The chain uses TRBV10-3 and TRBJ2-7; 7 nucleotides align to TRBD1. The germline V gene has CDR1 ENHRY and CDR2 SYGVKD. V lost 9 bases to trimming and J lost 1 base; unmatched junction nucleotides: 6. The CDR3 has 13 residues. CDR3 DNA sequence: TGTGCCATTGGGACAGTCCTATCCTACGAGCAGTACTTC. It translates to CAIGTVLSYEQYF.

This clone was picked up a small number of times. The V and J genes are TRBV4-3 and TRBJ2-7; no clear D. CDR3 length equals 14 residues. Germline lookup yields CDR1 LGHNA and CDR2 YSLEER. Trimming removed 0 bases from V and 4 bases from J, with 10 bases in between. CDR3 in amino acids: CASSQERGDYEQYF. DNA of the CDR3: TGCGCCAGCAGCCAAGAGAGAGGTGATTACGAGCAGTACTTC.

CDR3 DNA: TGTGCCAGCAAGCTAGAGCGGGGGGGACACAATGAGCAGTTCTTC. Translation gives CASKLERGGHNEQFF. The chain uses TRBV27 and TRBJ2-1, with 10 bases identical to TRBD2. The CDR3 loop spans 15 amino acids. V was clipped by 7 bases and J by 5 bases; unmatched bases: 8. Germline V CDR1 and CDR2: MNHEY, SMNVEV (reference sequence).

V is TRBV7-6 and J is TRBJ2-7, with 9 bases that match TRBD2. This CDR3 is 15 amino acids long. V shed 4 bases, J shed 1 base, and the junction held 5 bases outside the gene matches. Germline assignment: CDR1 SGHVS and CDR2 FNYEAQ. CDR3 residues: CASSSAGGPSYEQYF. In DNA, the CDR3 is TGTGCCAGCAGCTCAGCGGGGGGTCCTTCCTACGAGCAGTACTTC.

The chain is built from TRBV18 and TRBJ2-1; TRBD2 matches 9 bases. CDR1 is KGHSH, CDR2 LQKENI, per germline. V shed 3 bases, J shed 7 bases, and the junction held 13 bases outside the gene matches. The CDR3 has 17 residues. The CDR3 nucleotides are TGTGCCAGCTCACCTCTTAGTAGCGGGGGCATGGGGAATGAGCAGTTCTTC. It yields the protein CASSPLSSGGMGNEQFF.

The J gene is TRBJ1-5, the V gene TRBV6-2 or TRBV6-3, with D possibly matching TRBD1 (6 bases). The CDR3 loop spans 14 amino acids. Trimming removed 3 bases from V and 2 bases from J, with 8 bases in between. The germline V gene has CDR1 MNHEY and CDR2 SVGEGT. This CDR3 is CASSYRQGNQPQHF. The CDR3 bases are TGTGCCAGCAGTTATCGACAGGGCAATCAGCCCCAGCATTTT.

The chain couples TRBV5-1 to TRBJ2-5; weak D call: TRBD1 (6 bases). This CDR3 contains 17 residues. The V end was cut by 4 bases, the J end by 1 base, with 20 bases between. Per the germline V gene, CDR1 is SGHRS and CDR2 is YFSETQ. Here the CDR3 DNA reads TGCGCCAGCAGCCCGAATGGGGGCCCAGAGGTCCAAGAGACCCAGTACTTC. Its protein is CASSPNGGPEVQETQYF.

This clone has a single count. The rearrangement uses TRBV5-1 and TRBJ1-5; 11 bases map to TRBD1. Trimming removed 3 bases from V and 6 bases from J; junction bases left unmatched: 2. The CDR3 has 14 amino acids. The V gene's germline CDR1 is SGHRS and CDR2 YFSETQ. The CDR3 protein is CASSSGQGVQPQHF. CDR3 nucleotides: TGCGCCAGCAGCTCGGGACAGGGGGTTCAGCCCCAGCATTTT. The variable domain in full, completed from reference TRBV5-1 and TRBJ1-5, reads KAGVTQTPRYLIKTRGQQVTLSCSPISGHRSVSWYQQTPGQGLQFLFEYFSETQRNKGNFPGRFSGRQFSNSRSEMNVSTLELGDSALYLCASSSGQGVQPQHFGDGTRLSIL.

The V call is TRBV7-2, the J call TRBJ2-5; D call uncertain. The length of the CDR3 is 12 residues. CDR1 and CDR2 from the germline V gene are SGHTA and FQGNSA. Deletions cut 3 bases from V and 5 bases from J, with 7 bases between. The CDR3 spells CASSFRSETQYF. CDR3 nucleotide sequence: TGTGCCAGCAGCTTTCGGTCCGAGACCCAGTACTTC.

The chain recombines TRBV3-1 (or the pseudogene TRBV3-2) with TRBJ2-7; the D is unclear. The CDR3 length is 14 residues. Germline V gives CDR1 LGHDT, CDR2 YNNKEL (reference sequence). V shed 1 base and J shed 0 bases, with 7 bases lying between them. The CDR3 loop is CASSQVLDSYEQYF. CDR3 sequence (DNA): TGTGCCAGCAGCCAAGTCCTAGACTCCTACGAGCAGTACTTC.

The J gene is TRBJ2-1, the V gene TRBV4-1, with 7 bases that match TRBD2. The CDR3 runs to 16 residues. Germline V gene data show CDR1 as MGHRA and CDR2 as YSYEKL. V lost 0 bases to trimming and J lost 4 bases; unmatched junction nucleotides: 6. Here the CDR3 DNA reads TGCGCCAGCAGCCAAGAGACCAGCGGGGAGTACAATGAGCAGTTCTTC. Its translation is CASSQETSGEYNEQFF.

The CDR3 region has the DNA TGTGCCAGCGCCCCCGGACAGGGATCCTACGAGCAGTACTTC. Translating it yields CASAPGQGSYEQYF. The rearrangement joins TRBV6-5 to TRBJ2-7; TRBD1 agrees at 8 bases. The J segment lost 1 base and the V segment lost 8 bases, leaving 7 bases of the junction unmatched. The CDR3 covers 14 residues. Per the germline V gene, CDR1 is MNHEY and CDR2 is SVGAGI.

CDR3 in amino acids: CASSPPGQGGYEQYF. The CDR3 DNA follows: TGTGCCAGCTCACCGCCGGGACAGGGTGGGTACGAGCAGTACTTC. The genes are TRBV18 and TRBJ2-7; 9 bases agree with TRBD1. CDR1 is KGHSH and CDR2 is LQKENI in the germline V gene. This CDR3 has 15 amino acids. After removal of 3 bases from V and 4 bases from J, the junction contained 7 bases not matched to a gene.

The chain has TRBV5-4 and TRBJ2-1; D gene unclear. Germline V gene data show CDR1 as SGHNT and CDR2 as YYREEE (reference sequence). V lost 2 bases to trimming and J lost 6 bases, with 9 bases between them. The CDR3 covers 13 residues. This chain's CDR3 is CASSLTSGNEQFF. DNA of the CDR3: TGTGCCAGCAGCTTAACATCAGGCAATGAGCAGTTCTTC.

The gene calls are TRBV12-3 or TRBV12-4 and TRBJ1-1; D gene ambiguous. Trimming removed 1 base at V and 6 bases at J, with 6 bases between. The CDR3 has 12 residues. The CDR3 region is CASSLGPSEAFF. CDR3 coding DNA: TGTGCCAGCAGTTTAGGTCCCTCTGAAGCTTTCTTT.

CDR3 coding DNA: TGCGCCAGCAGCCGTCCGGGGACCGGGGAGCTGTTTTTT. Translated, it gives CASSRPGTGELFF. The chain employs TRBV5-1 and TRBJ2-2, with a tentative D call TRBD2 (5 bases). The CDR3 sequence is 13 residues long. Trimming removed 4 bases at V and 5 bases at J, with 9 bases between. Germline V gene lookup returns CDR1 SGHRS and CDR2 YFSETQ.

The CDR3 reads CASSPTGEAEAFF. As DNA, the CDR3 is TGTGCCAGCAGCCCCACAGGGGAGGCTGAAGCTTTCTTT. The J gene is TRBJ1-1, the V gene TRBV3-1 (or the pseudogene TRBV3-2); 7 positions agree with TRBD1. This CDR3 has 13 amino acids. Germline V lookup: CDR1 LGHDT, CDR2 YNNKEL (reference sequence). Germline trimming cut 4 bases from V and 6 bases from J; bases unmatched to any gene: 5.

The rearrangement joins TRBV2 to TRBJ1-1; D is possibly TRBD1 (6 bases). With 5 bases removed from V and 2 bases from J, the gap between germline ends came to 12 bases. In germline, CDR1 is SNHLY, CDR2 FYNNEI. The length of the CDR3 is 14 residues. The CDR3 DNA sequence: TGTGCCAGCAGTAGTCAGGGGACAAACACTGAAGCTTTCTTT. Translated, it gives CASSSQGTNTEAFF.

This chain joins TRBV27 and TRBJ1-6, with TRBD1 matching 8 bases. This CDR3 has 16 amino acids. CDR1 is MNHEY, CDR2 SMNVEV, per germline (reference sequence). Unmatched junction bases numbered 8, after V lost 3 bases and J lost 7 bases. CDR3 residues: CASSFDRGFRNSPLHF. CDR3 bases: TGTGCCAGCAGTTTCGACAGGGGATTCAGGAATTCACCCCTCCACTTT.

The chain carries TRBV5-6 and TRBJ1-2, with a weak D call TRBD1 (6 bases). The CDR3 spans 14 residues. CDR1 is SGHDT and CDR2 is YYEEEE in the germline V gene. V was cut by 2 bases and J by 2 bases, with 10 bases left in between. The CDR3 loop reads CASSLPTGNYGYTF. CDR3 nucleotides: TGTGCCAGCAGCTTACCTACAGGGAACTATGGCTACACCTTC.

This clone was detected only once. The chain joins TRBV2 to TRBJ2-7, with D perhaps matching TRBD1 (6 bases). The germline gives CDR1 SNHLY, CDR2 FYNNEI. The CDR3 sequence is 14 residues long. V was pared by 4 bases and J by 1 base, with 11 bases between. CDR3 amino acids: CASSVGQLSYEQYF. The CDR3 DNA follows: TGTGCCAGCAGTGTCGGACAGCTATCCTACGAGCAGTACTTC.